The 17 T cell receptor beta chains below were found in one sample sequenced in a study of response to subunit inactivated influenza vaccine listed by TCRdb under 2018. Library preparation employed RT-PCR. The instrument given in TCRdb is Illumina HiSeq 2500. TCRdb redid the processing of the public reads, applying fastp at Q25 and MiXCR, and retained in-frame beta chains. Each entry merges the rows of one CDR3 protein and shows their most common DNA and genes. This sample gives roughly 760,000 distinct CDR3 sequences in total; about 20% of them show up just once. 10% to 13% of the sample belongs to the ten largest clones. The sequencing here drew on PBMCs from blood, taken more than 4 days after vaccination. The receptors originated from a man aged 45-65 years who received an inactivated influenza vaccine. Donor details come from another sample of the same person, matched by shared clones.

The chain combines TRBV7-9 with TRBJ2-5; D ambiguous. The germline V and J ends were trimmed by 5 bases and 1 base, with 11 bases remaining between them. The CDR3 runs to 14 residues. The germline V gene has CDR1 SEHNR and CDR2 FQNEAQ (reference sequence). The chain's CDR3 is CASSAPYFQETQYF. CDR3 DNA sequence: TGTGCCAGCAGCGCGCCCTATTTCCAAGAGACCCAGTACTTC.

The rearrangement joins TRBV20-1 to TRBJ2-3, with 8 bases lining up with TRBD2. This CDR3 is 16 amino acids long. Germline V gene data show CDR1 as DFQATT and CDR2 as SNEGSKA (reference sequence). V trimming: 2 bases; J trimming: 2 bases; junction bases outside the gene matches: 9. CDR3 sequence: CSARKWGGGSTDTQYF. CDR3 nucleotide sequence: TGCAGTGCTAGAAAGTGGGGCGGGGGGTCCACAGATACGCAGTATTTT.

This sequence joins TRBV20-1 and TRBJ2-3; 11 bases agree with TRBD2. The CDR3 is 16 residues long. Germline V lookup: CDR1 DFQATT, CDR2 SNEGSKA (reference sequence). The ends lost 7 bases at V and 4 bases at J; junction bases unmatched: 13. The DNA for the CDR3 is TGCAGTGTTCGCCTAGCGGGAGGATCTAGCCCAGATACGCAGTATTTT. Its protein is CSVRLAGGSSPDTQYF.

This clonotype appeared a few times. This sequence joins TRBV7-2 and TRBJ2-3; D is perhaps TRBD1 or TRBD2 (5 bases each). This CDR3 comprises 14 residues. The ends were cut back, 5 bases at V and 4 bases at J, with 13 bases in the middle. Germline CDR1 reads SGHTA; CDR2 reads FQGNSA. DNA for the CDR3: TGTGCCAGCAGCATACTGGGGGTCGCAGATACGCAGTATTTT. This encodes CASSILGVADTQYF.

This clonotype occurred a few times. This chain connects TRBV28 to TRBJ2-1; D gene unclear. The germline gives CDR1 MDHEN, CDR2 SYDVKM. CDR3 length equals 11 residues. Trimming removed 7 bases at V and 8 bases at J, with 9 bases between. The CDR3 is CASNYKDEQFF. CDR3 DNA: TGTGCCAGCAACTACAAGGATGAGCAGTTCTTC.

The chain combines TRBV12-3 or TRBV12-4 with TRBJ1-4; D not certain. The CDR3 sequence is 8 residues long. V was cut by 11 bases and J by 8 bases, with 3 bases left in between. CDR3 loop: CASEKLFF. Written as DNA, the CDR3 is TGTGCCTCCGAAAAACTGTTTTTT.

The chain combines TRBV6-1 with TRBJ1-6; TRBD1 is a possible D gene (6 bases). V was shortened by 6 bases and J by 10 bases, with 19 bases between the two germline ends. Germline lookup yields CDR1 MNHNS and CDR2 SASEGT. This CDR3 has 15 residues. The CDR3 loop reads CASSPEQGLRSPLHF. Written as DNA, the CDR3 is TGTGCCAGCAGCCCTGAACAGGGTTTGCGGTCACCCCTCCACTTT.

This clonotype has more than one count but fewer than ten. The chain employs TRBV4-3 and TRBJ2-7, with D maybe TRBD2 (5 bases). Germline assignment: CDR1 LGHNA and CDR2 YSLEER. V lost 5 bases to trimming and J lost 3 bases, with 11 bases between them. CDR3 length: 13 amino acids. CDR3 DNA sequence: TGCGCCAGCAGCTCCGGGATCTTCTACGAGCAGTACTTC. The encoded protein is CASSSGIFYEQYF.

This clonotype was seen many times. V is TRBV5-1 and J is TRBJ1-1; maybe TRBD1 (5 bases). V lost 4 bases, J lost 1 base, and 11 bases lay in between. Germline V gene lookup returns CDR1 SGHRS and CDR2 YFSETQ. This CDR3 contains 14 residues. The CDR3 reads CASSDGTGNTEAFF. The CDR3 DNA reads TGCGCCAGCAGCGACGGGACGGGGAACACTGAAGCTTTCTTT.

This clonotype appeared a few times. V and J are TRBV10-3 and TRBJ2-6; 8 bases match TRBD1. Losses at the gene ends were 4 bases for V and 4 bases for J; bases not matched to a gene: 6. This CDR3 region has 16 residues. CDR1 and CDR2 (germline): ENHRY, SYGVKD. The CDR3 loop is CAISGQGASGANVLTF. The DNA of the CDR3 is TGTGCCATCAGTGGGCAGGGGGCGTCCGGGGCCAACGTCCTGACTTTC.

This clonotype has only a few counts. This chain links TRBV27 with TRBJ2-6; D perhaps matches TRBD1 (5 bases). Trimming pared 4 bases from V and 0 bases from J, leaving 16 bases between. In germline, CDR1 is MNHEY, CDR2 SMNVEV (reference sequence). This CDR3 is built from 18 residues. CDR3 sequence (DNA): TGTGCCAGCAGTTCCAGACCGAGACAGTTCTCTGGGGCCAACGTCCTGACTTTC. Protein: CASSSRPRQFSGANVLTF.

The chain recombines TRBV4-2 with TRBJ1-2; 9 bases are a match to TRBD1. The germline V gene has CDR1 LGHNA and CDR2 YNFKEQ. The junction had 11 bases not matched to a gene; V was cut back by 1 base and J by 8 bases. The CDR3 extends over 16 amino acids. The CDR3 DNA is TGTGCCAGCAGCCAAGTACCAGCAGGGGGACAGGGAGGCTACACCTTC. This gives the protein CASSQVPAGGQGGYTF.

The genes are TRBV4-3 and TRBJ2-2; TRBD1 matches at 9 bases. There are 17 residues in the CDR3. Germline-derived CDR1 and CDR2 are LGHNA and YSLEER. The V and J ends lost 4 bases and 5 bases, in that order; junction bases with no gene match: 11. In DNA, the CDR3 is TGCGCCAGCAGCCGAGGACAGGGGCGATTTCAGACCGGGGAGCTGTTTTTT. As protein: CASSRGQGRFQTGELFF.

The chain is built from TRBV6-1 and TRBJ2-7; tentative D call: TRBD1 (8 bases). V lost 6 bases, J lost 5 bases, and 20 bases lay in between. CDR3 length equals 15 residues. Germline V lookup: CDR1 MNHNS, CDR2 SASEGT. CDR3 region: CASRGGTGRENEQYF. CDR3 sequence (DNA): TGTGCCAGCAGGGGGGGGACAGGCAGGGAGAACGAGCAGTACTTC.

This rearrangement joins TRBV6-1 to TRBJ2-3; D gene ambiguous. The V gene lost 3 bases and the J gene lost 3 bases, with 7 bases spanning the gap. Looked up from germline, CDR1 is MNHNS and CDR2 is SASEGT. This CDR3 contains 13 residues. The CDR3 is CASSEVGTDTQYF. The CDR3, as DNA: TGTGCCAGCAGTGAGGTCGGGACAGATACGCAGTATTTT.

This clonotype was detected only a few times. CDR3 nucleotide sequence: TGTGCCACCAGCAGAGATGGAGGACTAGCGAAAGAGACCCAGTACTTC. It encodes CATSRDGGLAKETQYF. The chain carries TRBV15 and TRBJ2-5; 9 bases match TRBD2. The CDR3 is 16 residues long. With 0 bases clipped from V and 3 bases from J, the junction kept 5 bases outside the gene matches. Germline V CDR1 and CDR2: LNHNV, YYDKDF (reference sequence).

This clonotype was seen more than once but under ten times. This chain joins TRBV29-1 and TRBJ2-1; D tentatively fits TRBD1 or TRBD2 (5 bases each). This CDR3 comprises 15 residues. Germline CDR1 SQVTM, CDR2 ANQGSEA. Trimming shortened V by 6 bases and J by 2 bases, and 17 bases separated the two germline ends. The CDR3 protein is CSVKTRGVAYNEQFF. The CDR3 region has the DNA TGCAGCGTGAAAACGAGAGGGGTTGCCTACAATGAGCAGTTCTTC.